This entry describes one T cell receptor (beta chain). The antigen it binds to is not known. No base-level quality is on record; no much larger clone is a single base apart. The immunoSEQ hsTCRbeta Kit was used to sequence TCR beta CDR3 regions from DNA. The published analysis was carried out like this. The ImmunoSEQ Analyzer was used to analyse the TCR sequencing data. T cell clonality was calculated on productive rearrangements as 1 minus Pielou's evenness. The inverse Simpson index, applied to productive templates, was used to measure T cell diversity. T cell density was defined as TCR beta template counts normalized to usable DNA, with usable DNA estimated by amplifying and sequencing housekeeping genes. TCR metrics were compared across histologic stages using two-sided Kruskal-Wallis tests. Held by TCRdb, this immuneACCESS table contains in-frame sequences only and omits some clones. Under half of the omission traces to an unresolved V gene where checked; the cause of the rest is unknown. V and J calls and clone size are as listed in that table; D and trimming were resolved from the DNA. Counted in this sample were about 26,000 clones; 74% of them appeared once. Roughly 5.7% of the sample is held by the ten biggest clonotypes.

CDR1 is given as MDHEN and CDR2 as SYDVKM, both from the germline V gene. Taken from cysteine to phenylalanine, the CDR3 has 12 residues. Only the CDR3 region is kept as DNA, spanning 36 bases read in frame from base 1. V is pared back by 2 bases and J by 2 bases, with 3 bases lying between the germline termini. The data originate from a study of immune evolution from preneoplasia to lung adenocarcinoma (TCRdb year 2021). Broadly, across the study: HLA loss of heterozygosity was observed in approximately 7%, 15% and 30% of AIS, MIA and ADC lesions, respectively, and was not observed in any AAH lesions. Immune contexture across lung adenocarcinoma precursors and invasive adenocarcinoma was profiled using immune gene expression, TCR sequencing and multiplex immunofluorescence. Resected precursor lesions (AAH, AIS, MIA) and invasive adenocarcinomas were compared against paired morphologically normal lung tissue. Sample size was based on specimen availability rather than a prior power calculation. Whole exome sequencing and methylation data from the same cohort of nodules were integrated with the immune data. The overall cohort was made up of around 51 patients with pulmonary nodules who had surgical resection. A total of roughly 46 patients contributed TCR sequencing data. According to the study, more than 100 samples were used for TCR sequencing. POLYSOLVER was used to infer class I HLA alleles from exome data, and LOHHLA was used to detect allele-specific HLA loss.

Findings and caveats that apply to the study as a whole: All patients were from Japan and China, so applicability to Western populations was uncertain. Clonality was highest in normal lung, while later-stage lesions appeared to show lower clonality but higher T cell density and diversity. The findings reflected association rather than direct causation, and larger cohorts with long-term follow-up and longitudinal biopsies were considered necessary. KRAS-mutant nodules showed the highest T cell clonality compared with EGFR-mutant or double wild-type lesions. Normal lung had the highest top T cell clone frequencies, and these frequencies appeared to fall progressively from AAH through AIS, MIA and invasive adenocarcinoma.

The patients had resection in Japan or China between about 2013 and 2018. Two lung cancer pathologists independently reviewed H&E slides to confirm the histologic diagnosis of every case. For nucleic acid extraction, premalignant or tumor cells were enriched by macro-dissection following pathologic assessment. DNA was isolated from FFPE tissue using the AllPrep DNA/RNA FFPE Kit. Sequences were obtained from FFPE invasive lung adenocarcinoma tissue. This sample's cell subset or site label indicates: frankly invasive lung adenocarcinoma (ADC). This sequence uses TRBV28 and TRBJ1-2, with the D gene not clear enough to name. The receptor's source is a person aged 55 to 70 with invasive lung adenocarcinoma. Some clones in this sample may be carry-over from other donors' samples. The CDR3 is CASSLQNYGYTF. The DNA sequence is given as TGTGCCAGCAGTTTACAAAACTATGGCTACACCTTC.